The clone carrying this TCR beta chain occurred a few times. Antigen: not known. The donors were all healthy and Caucasian. This record comes from a study of identical twins. Template switching created a universal primer site, and the cDNA included unique molecular identifiers. In TCRdb, the 5' RACE reads were re-called with MiXCR into one record per CDR3 protein. The repertoire holds around 1.7 million distinct CDR3 sequences, with under 35% as singletons. Study results and limitations: For cord blood, abundant beta clonotypes had fewer insertions, unlike memory repertoires, which showed none. Conclusions came from cross-sectional statistical analysis, not from following the same donors.

V was pared by 11 bases and J by 4 bases, with 6 bases of the junction left unmatched. Germline-derived CDR1 and CDR2 are SGHTA and FQGNSA. The CDR3 runs 13 residues. The sequenced sample consisted of cord blood. This TCR was recovered from a newborn girl in good health. The V call is TRBV7-2, the J call TRBJ2-3, with 10 bases lining up with TRBD2. CDR3 nucleotide sequence: TGTGCCGGGTTAGCGGGGGGCGCAGATACGCAGTATTTT. Translating gives CAGLAGGADTQYF.